The rows below give T cell receptor beta chains drawn from one sample of a study of shared clonotypes between healthy human individuals. Repertoires were generated with immunoSEQ multiplex PCR, while TCRdb's copy carries only in-frame clones and drops some. The sample includes about 550,000 clones, around 95% of them seen just once. The sample taken for sequencing was naive CD8+ T cells sorted from blood. These receptors were taken from a woman between 25 and 40 years old in good health. Both conserved end residues are part of each CDR3. Each record gives: D gene, clone size, V gene, J gene, CDR3 length, CDR3 DNA, CDR3 protein. The D gene is left open where the match is weak. The size of a clone is reported for some rows only, either as once, few or many, or as a class for expanded clones.

>-|-|TRBV27|TRBJ2-5|11
TGTGCCAGCACCCCGCAAGAGACCCAGTACTTC
CASTPQETQYF
>-|-|TRBV13|TRBJ1-4|14
TGTGCCAGCAGCTACGGGACGGCAAATGAAAAACTGTTTTTT
CASSYGTANEKLFF
>-|-|TRBV5-1|TRBJ2-5|13
TGCGCCAGCAGCCCATACGGTGAAGAGACCCAGTACTTC
CASSPYGEETQYF
>-|-|TRBV28|TRBJ1-6|14
TGTGCCAGCAGTTTAGGGGGGAATAATTCACCCCTCCACTTT
CASSLGGNNSPLHF
>-|-|TRBV2|TRBJ2-1|15
TGTGCCAGCGCTGGGGACGCGAGCTCCTACAATGAGCAGTTCTTC
CASAGDASSYNEQFF
>TRBD1|-|TRBV5-1|TRBJ2-7|14
TGCGCCAGCAGCTGGACAGGCTATACCTACGAGCAGTACTTC
CASSWTGYTYEQYF
>TRBD2|once|TRBV27|TRBJ2-1|13
TGTGCCAGCAGTCAGACCGGGACTAGTGAGCAGTTCTTC
CASSQTGTSEQFF
>-|-|TRBV28|TRBJ2-1|15
TGTGCCAGCAGACTCGACCCGAGCTCCTACAATGAGCAGTTCTTC
CASRLDPSSYNEQFF
>TRBD2|-|TRBV28|TRBJ2-1|15
TGTGCCAGCAGTTTTCTAGCGGGAGTCGGAGATGAGCAGTTCTTC
CASSFLAGVGDEQFF
>TRBD1|-|TRBV28|TRBJ1-1|17
TGTGCCAGCAGTTTCATACTAGGGACAGCGCTTGGCACTGAAGCTTTCTTT
CASSFILGTALGTEAFF
>-|-|TRBV2|TRBJ2-7|14
TGTGCCAGCAGTAAGACCAGCGAACTCTACGAGCAGTACTTC
CASSKTSELYEQYF
>-|-|TRBV21-1|TRBJ2-2|16
TGTGCCAGCAGCGGGATTGACAGCAAAAACACCGGGGAGCTGTTTTTT
CASSGIDSKNTGELFF
>-|-|TRBV28|TRBJ2-7|12
TGTGCCATAGGGGACGACCAATACGAGCAGTACTTC
CAIGDDQYEQYF
>-|once|TRBV15|TRBJ1-5|12
TGTGCCACCAGCACAGGCAATCAGCCCCAGCATTTT
CATSTGNQPQHF
>-|once|TRBV9|TRBJ2-1|17
TGTGCCAGCAGCGTAGGGGCTAGCGCGGGCTCCTACAATGAGCAGTTCTTC
CASSVGASAGSYNEQFF
>TRBD2|-|TRBV4-2|TRBJ2-3|14
TGTGCCAGCAGCCCCTCGCGGGAGACAGATACGCAGTATTTT
CASSPSRETDTQYF
>-|few|TRBV10-2|TRBJ1-1|11
TGCGCCAGCAGTGAGAACACTGAAGCTTTCTTT
CASSENTEAFF
>-|-|TRBV7-8|TRBJ2-7|15
TGTGCCAGCAGCTTCGACCGGGACGGGGCCTACGAGCAGTACTTC
CASSFDRDGAYEQYF
>-|-|TRBV27|TRBJ2-5|14
TGTGCCAGCAGTTTACTCTGGGGTCAAGAGACCCAGTACTTC
CASSLLWGQETQYF
>-|-|TRBV5-4|TRBJ1-1|13
TGTGCCAGCAGCGCAGGCCGGGACACTGAAGCTTTCTTT
CASSAGRDTEAFF
>-|-|TRBV9|TRBJ2-1|13
TGTGCCAGCAGCGTGTCACGTAACAATGAGCAGTTCTTC
CASSVSRNNEQFF
>-|-|TRBV19|TRBJ2-1|16
TGTGCCAGTAGTCTACCAAGGGGCCCAACCTACAATGAGCAGTTCTTC
CASSLPRGPTYNEQFF
>TRBD2|-|TRBV25-1|TRBJ2-3|15
TGTGCCAGCAGTGACCTAGGGGAGGGGCCAGATACGCAGTATTTT
CASSDLGEGPDTQYF
>TRBD2|-|TRBV6-1|TRBJ2-7|17
TGTGCCAGCAGTGAATCGTCGGGACTAGCGGGCGCCTACGAGCAGTACTTC
CASSESSGLAGAYEQYF
>TRBD2|-|TRBV28|TRBJ2-7|16
TGTGCCAGCAGTTTAGAGCCGGGACTAGCGGGAAACGAGCAGTACTTC
CASSLEPGLAGNEQYF
>TRBD2|once|TRBV9|TRBJ2-7|15
TGTGCCAGCAGCGTGGGCCGGGAGGTCTCCTACGAGCAGTACTTC
CASSVGREVSYEQYF
>-|-|TRBV7-9|TRBJ2-7|14
TGTGCCAGCAGCCCCCCGGCCCAGTCCTACGAGCAGTACTTC
CASSPPAQSYEQYF
>-|-|TRBV10-1|TRBJ2-1|16
TGCGCCAGCAGTGGGCCCGGGACTGGGGGATACAATGAGCAGTTCTTC
CASSGPGTGGYNEQFF
>TRBD2|-|TRBV30|TRBJ2-7|13
TGTGCCTGGGGACTAGCGGGAGGTTACGAGCAGTACTTC
CAWGLAGGYEQYF
>-|-|TRBV19|TRBJ1-1|16
TGTGCCAGTATGACCCCCCAGGCCCCTTTCAGCACTGAAGCTTTCTTT
CASMTPQAPFSTEAFF
>-|-|TRBV9|TRBJ2-7|14
TGTGCCAGCAGCGCTGGGGGGACAGCGTACGAGCAGTACTTC
CASSAGGTAYEQYF
>-|few|TRBV5-8|TRBJ1-2|10
TGTGCCAGCAGCTTGGTGATGTCCACCTTC
CASSLVMSTF
>-|-|TRBV28|TRBJ2-6|19
TGTGCCAGCAGTACACCCGGGGCAGTATCGTTCTCTGGGGCCAACGTCCTGACTTTC
CASSTPGAVSFSGANVLTF
>-|once|TRBV9|TRBJ1-1|14
TGTGCCAGCAGCGTAGATTTGGGGGAAGCTGAAGCTTTCTTT
CASSVDLGEAEAFF
>-|-|TRBV28|TRBJ2-3|13
TGTGCCAGCAGTGTCATTTCCACAGATACGCAGTATTTT
CASSVISTDTQYF
>TRBD2|-|TRBV5-6|TRBJ2-1|16
TGTGCCAGCAGCCTGGAAGCGGGAGGGCCCTCCAATGAGCAGTTCTTC
CASSLEAGGPSNEQFF
>-|-|TRBV7-9|TRBJ2-7|14
TGTGCCAGCAGCTTAACCTCAGTTGAGTACGAGCAGTACTTC
CASSLTSVEYEQYF
>-|-|TRBV9|TRBJ2-2|15
TGTGCCAGCAGCGCCCTCGGCCAGGACACCGGGGAGCTGTTTTTT
CASSALGQDTGELFF
>TRBD2|-|TRBV27|TRBJ2-1|15
TGTGCCAGCAGTTTAGTGCTAGCGGGATACAATGAGCAGTTCTTC
CASSLVLAGYNEQFF
>-|-|TRBV7-9|TRBJ2-5|14
TGTGCCAGCAGCCAGCCAGGGTCTTGGGAGACCCAGTACTTC
CASSQPGSWETQYF
>TRBD2|-|TRBV9|TRBJ2-1|14
TGTGCCAGCAGCCTCGCAAGCGGGATCAATGAGCAGTTCTTC
CASSLASGINEQFF